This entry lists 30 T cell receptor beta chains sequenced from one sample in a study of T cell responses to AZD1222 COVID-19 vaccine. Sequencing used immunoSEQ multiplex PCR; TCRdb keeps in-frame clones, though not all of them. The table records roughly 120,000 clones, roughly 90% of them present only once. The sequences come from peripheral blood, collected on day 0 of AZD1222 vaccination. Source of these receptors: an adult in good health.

Written as DNA, the CDR3 is TGTGCCAGCAGTTACGGACAGCCCGGGAATTCACCCCTCCACTTT. Protein: CASSYGQPGNSPLHF. The gene calls are TRBV28 and TRBJ1-6; perhaps TRBD1 as D (6 bases). The germline V and J ends were trimmed by 4 bases and 7 bases, with 14 bases remaining between them. Germline V gene lookup returns CDR1 MDHEN and CDR2 SYDVKM. This CDR3 has 15 amino acids.

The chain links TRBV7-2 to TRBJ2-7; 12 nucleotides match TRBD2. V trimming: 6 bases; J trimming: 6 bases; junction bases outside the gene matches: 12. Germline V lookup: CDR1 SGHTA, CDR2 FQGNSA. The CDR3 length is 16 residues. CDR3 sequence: CASSYLAGGLGFEQYF. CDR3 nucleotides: TGTGCCAGCAGTTATCTAGCGGGGGGGCTGGGGTTCGAGCAGTACTTC.

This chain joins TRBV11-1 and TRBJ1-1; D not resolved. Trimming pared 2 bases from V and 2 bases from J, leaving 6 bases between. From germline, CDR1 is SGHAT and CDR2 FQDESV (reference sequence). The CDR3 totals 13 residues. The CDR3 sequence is CASSLQVNTEAFF. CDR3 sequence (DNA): TGTGCCAGCAGCTTACAGGTAAACACTGAAGCTTTCTTT.

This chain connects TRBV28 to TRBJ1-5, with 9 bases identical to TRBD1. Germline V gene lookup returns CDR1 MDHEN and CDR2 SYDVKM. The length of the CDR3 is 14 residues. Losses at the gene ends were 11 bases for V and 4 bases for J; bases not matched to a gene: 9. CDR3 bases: TGTGCCGGGGGACAGGGATTGGATAATCAGCCCCAGCATTTT. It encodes CAGGQGLDNQPQHF. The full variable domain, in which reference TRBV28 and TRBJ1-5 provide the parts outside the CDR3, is DVKVTQSSRYLVKRTGEKVFLECVQDMDHENMFWYRQDPGLGLRLIYFSYDVKMKEKGDIPEGYSVSREKKERFSLILESASTNQTSMYLCAGGQGLDNQPQHFGDGTRLSIL.

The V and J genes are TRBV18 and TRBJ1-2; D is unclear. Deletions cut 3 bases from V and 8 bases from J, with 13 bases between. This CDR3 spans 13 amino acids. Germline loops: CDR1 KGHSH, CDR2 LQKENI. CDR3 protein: CASSPESRVGYTF. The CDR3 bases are TGTGCCAGCTCACCGGAGTCTCGGGTCGGCTACACCTTC. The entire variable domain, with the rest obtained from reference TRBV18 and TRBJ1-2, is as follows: NAGVMQNPRHLVRRRGQEARLRCSPMKGHSHVYWYRQLPEEGLKFMVYLQKENIIDESGMPKERFSAEFPKEGPSILRIQQVVRGDSAAYFCASSPESRVGYTFGSGTRLTVV.

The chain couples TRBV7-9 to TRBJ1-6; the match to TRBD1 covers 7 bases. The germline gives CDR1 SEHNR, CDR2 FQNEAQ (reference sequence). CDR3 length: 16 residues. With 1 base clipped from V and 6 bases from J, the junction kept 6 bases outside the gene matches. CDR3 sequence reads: CASSLEVTGPNSPLHF. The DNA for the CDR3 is TGTGCCAGCAGCTTAGAAGTGACAGGGCCTAATTCACCCCTCCACTTT.

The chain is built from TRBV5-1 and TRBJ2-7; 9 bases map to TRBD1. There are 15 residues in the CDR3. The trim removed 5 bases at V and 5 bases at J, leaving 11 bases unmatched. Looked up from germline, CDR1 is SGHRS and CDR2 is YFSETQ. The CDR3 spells CASSQLPGQGNEQYF. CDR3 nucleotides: TGCGCCAGCAGTCAACTCCCGGGACAGGGAAACGAGCAGTACTTC.

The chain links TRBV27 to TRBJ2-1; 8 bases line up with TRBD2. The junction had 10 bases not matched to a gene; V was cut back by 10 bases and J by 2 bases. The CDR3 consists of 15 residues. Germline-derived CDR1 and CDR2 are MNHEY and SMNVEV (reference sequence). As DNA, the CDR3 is TGTGCCATGCACGTAGCGGGAACACCCTACAATGAGCAGTTCTTC. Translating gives CAMHVAGTPYNEQFF.

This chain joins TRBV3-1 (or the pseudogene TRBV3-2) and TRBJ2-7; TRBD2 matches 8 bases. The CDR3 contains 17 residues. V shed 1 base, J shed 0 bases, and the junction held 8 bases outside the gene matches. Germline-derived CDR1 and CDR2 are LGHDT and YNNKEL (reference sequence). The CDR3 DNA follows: TGTGCCAGCAGCCAAGCACTTTTGGCGGGGGGCTCCTACGAGCAGTACTTC. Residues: CASSQALLAGGSYEQYF.

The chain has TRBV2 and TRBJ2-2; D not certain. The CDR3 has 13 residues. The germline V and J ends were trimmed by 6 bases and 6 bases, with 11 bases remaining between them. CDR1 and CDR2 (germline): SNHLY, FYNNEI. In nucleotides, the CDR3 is TGTGCCAGCAGCACGAAGGGTGCCGGGGAGCTGTTTTTT. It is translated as CASSTKGAGELFF.

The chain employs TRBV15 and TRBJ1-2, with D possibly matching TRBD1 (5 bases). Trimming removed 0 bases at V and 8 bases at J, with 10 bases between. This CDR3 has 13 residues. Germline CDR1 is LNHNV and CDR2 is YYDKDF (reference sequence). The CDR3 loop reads CATSRDPGSGYTF. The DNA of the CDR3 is TGTGCCACCAGCAGAGATCCAGGGAGCGGCTACACCTTC.

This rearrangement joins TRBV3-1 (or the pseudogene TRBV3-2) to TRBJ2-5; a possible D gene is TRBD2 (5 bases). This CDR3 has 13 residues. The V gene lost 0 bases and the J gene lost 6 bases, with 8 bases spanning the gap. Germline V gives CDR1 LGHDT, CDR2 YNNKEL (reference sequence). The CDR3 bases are TGTGCCAGCAGCCAAGAGAACGGGAAGACCCAGTACTTC. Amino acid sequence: CASSQENGKTQYF.

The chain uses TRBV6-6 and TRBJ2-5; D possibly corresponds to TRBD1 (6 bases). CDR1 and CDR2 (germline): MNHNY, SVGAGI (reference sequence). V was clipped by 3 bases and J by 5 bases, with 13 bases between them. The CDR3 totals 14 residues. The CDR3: CASSYYGGGETQYF. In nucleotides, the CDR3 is TGTGCCAGCAGTTATTATGGGGGCGGTGAGACCCAGTACTTC.

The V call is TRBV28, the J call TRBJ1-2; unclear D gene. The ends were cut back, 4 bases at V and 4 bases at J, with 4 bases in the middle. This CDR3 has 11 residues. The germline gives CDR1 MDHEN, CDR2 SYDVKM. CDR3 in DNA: TGTGCCAGCAGTTGGCTCTATGGCTACACCTTC. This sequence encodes CASSWLYGYTF.

The CDR3 DNA sequence: TGTGCCAGCAGCTTAGTTCGACTAGCGGAGCAGTTCTTC. Residues: CASSLVRLAEQFF. V is TRBV7-9 and J is TRBJ2-1; 8 bases are a match to TRBD2. This CDR3 spans 13 amino acids. Germline V gene data show CDR1 as SEHNR and CDR2 as FQNEAQ (reference sequence). V shed 1 base and J 10 bases; nucleotides not matched to a gene: 3.

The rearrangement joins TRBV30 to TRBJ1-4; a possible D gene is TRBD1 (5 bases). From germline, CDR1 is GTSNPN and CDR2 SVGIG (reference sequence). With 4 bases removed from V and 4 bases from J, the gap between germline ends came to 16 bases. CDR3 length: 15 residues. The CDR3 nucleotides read TGTGCCTGGAAGAGGGGAGGGCGGAATAATGAAAAACTGTTTTTT. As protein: CAWKRGGRNNEKLFF.

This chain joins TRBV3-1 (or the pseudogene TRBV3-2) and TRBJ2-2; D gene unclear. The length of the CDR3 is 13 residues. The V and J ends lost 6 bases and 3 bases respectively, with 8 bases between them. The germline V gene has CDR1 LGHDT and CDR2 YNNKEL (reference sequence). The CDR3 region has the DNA TGTGCCAGCAGGTTCGGATACACCGGGGAGCTGTTTTTT. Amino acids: CASRFGYTGELFF.

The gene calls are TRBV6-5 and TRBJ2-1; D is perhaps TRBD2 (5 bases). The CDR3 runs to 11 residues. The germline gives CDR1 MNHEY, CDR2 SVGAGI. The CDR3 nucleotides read TGTGCTCTACTAGTCTACAATGAGCAGTTCTTC. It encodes CALLVYNEQFF.

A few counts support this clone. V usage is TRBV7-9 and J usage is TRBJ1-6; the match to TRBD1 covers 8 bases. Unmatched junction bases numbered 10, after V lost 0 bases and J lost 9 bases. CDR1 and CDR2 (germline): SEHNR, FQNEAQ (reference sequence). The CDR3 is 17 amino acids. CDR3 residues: CASSLASDRDRGSPLHF. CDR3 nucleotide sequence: TGTGCCAGCAGCTTAGCGTCGGACAGGGATCGGGGTTCACCCCTCCACTTT.

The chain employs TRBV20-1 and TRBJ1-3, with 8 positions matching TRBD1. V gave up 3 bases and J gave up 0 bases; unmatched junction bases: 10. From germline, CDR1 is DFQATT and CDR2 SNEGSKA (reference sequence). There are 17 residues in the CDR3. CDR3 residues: CSASKLGTGSSGNTIYF. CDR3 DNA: TGCAGTGCTAGTAAGCTCGGGACAGGATCCTCTGGAAACACCATATATTTT.

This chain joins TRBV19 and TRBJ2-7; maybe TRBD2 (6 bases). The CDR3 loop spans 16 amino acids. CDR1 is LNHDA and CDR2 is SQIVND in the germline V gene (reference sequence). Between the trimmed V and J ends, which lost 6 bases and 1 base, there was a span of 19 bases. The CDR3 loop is CASSRVGGPTSYEQYF. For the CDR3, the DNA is TGTGCCAGTAGCCGAGTCGGGGGTCCCACTTCCTACGAGCAGTACTTC.

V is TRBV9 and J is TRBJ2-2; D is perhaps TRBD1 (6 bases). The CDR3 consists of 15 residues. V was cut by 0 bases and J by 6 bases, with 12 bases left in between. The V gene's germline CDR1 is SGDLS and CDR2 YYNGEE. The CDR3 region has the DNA TGTGCCAGCAGCGTAGCTACTTGGACAGCCGGGGAGCTGTTTTTT. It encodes CASSVATWTAGELFF.

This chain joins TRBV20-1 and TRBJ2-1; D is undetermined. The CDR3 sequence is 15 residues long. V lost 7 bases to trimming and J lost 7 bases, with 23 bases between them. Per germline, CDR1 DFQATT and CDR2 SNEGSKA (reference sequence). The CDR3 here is CSVSRLSSMGNEQFF. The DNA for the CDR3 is TGCAGTGTTAGTCGACTTTCCTCGATGGGAAATGAGCAGTTCTTC.

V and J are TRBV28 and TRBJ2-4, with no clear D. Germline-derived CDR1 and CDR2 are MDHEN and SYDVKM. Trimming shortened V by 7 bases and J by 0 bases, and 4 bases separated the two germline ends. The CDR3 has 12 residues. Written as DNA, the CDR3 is TGTGCCAGCACGGGAGCCAAAAACATTCAGTACTTC. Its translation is CASTGAKNIQYF.

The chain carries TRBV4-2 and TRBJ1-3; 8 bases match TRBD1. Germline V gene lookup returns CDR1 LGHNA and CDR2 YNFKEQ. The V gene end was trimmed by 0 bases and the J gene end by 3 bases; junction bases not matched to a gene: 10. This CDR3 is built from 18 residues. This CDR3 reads CASSQDRLDRVVGNTIYF. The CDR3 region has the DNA TGTGCCAGCAGCCAAGATCGTCTGGACAGGGTAGTTGGAAACACCATATATTTT.

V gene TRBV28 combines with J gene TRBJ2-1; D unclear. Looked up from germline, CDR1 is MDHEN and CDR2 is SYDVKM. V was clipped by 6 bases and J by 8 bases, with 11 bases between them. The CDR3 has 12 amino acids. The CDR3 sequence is CASRSTEDEQFF. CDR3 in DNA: TGTGCCAGCAGATCAACAGAGGATGAGCAGTTCTTC. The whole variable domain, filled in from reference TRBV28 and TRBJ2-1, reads DVKVTQSSRYLVKRTGEKVFLECVQDMDHENMFWYRQDPGLGLRLIYFSYDVKMKEKGDIPEGYSVSREKKERFSLILESASTNQTSMYLCASRSTEDEQFFGPGTRLTVL.

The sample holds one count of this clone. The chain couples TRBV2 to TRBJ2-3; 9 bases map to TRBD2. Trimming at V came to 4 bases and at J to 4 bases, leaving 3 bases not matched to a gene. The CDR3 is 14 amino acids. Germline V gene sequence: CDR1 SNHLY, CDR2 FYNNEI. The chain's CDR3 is CASSGGRGPDTQYF. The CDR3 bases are TGTGCCAGCAGTGGCGGGAGGGGGCCAGATACGCAGTATTTT.

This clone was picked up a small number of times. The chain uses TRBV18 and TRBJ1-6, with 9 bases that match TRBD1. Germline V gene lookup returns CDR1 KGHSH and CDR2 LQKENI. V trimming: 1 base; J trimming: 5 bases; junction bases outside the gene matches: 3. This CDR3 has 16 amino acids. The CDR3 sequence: CASSPLRTGDNSPLHF. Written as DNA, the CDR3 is TGTGCCAGCTCACCACTTCGGACAGGGGATAATTCACCCCTCCACTTT.

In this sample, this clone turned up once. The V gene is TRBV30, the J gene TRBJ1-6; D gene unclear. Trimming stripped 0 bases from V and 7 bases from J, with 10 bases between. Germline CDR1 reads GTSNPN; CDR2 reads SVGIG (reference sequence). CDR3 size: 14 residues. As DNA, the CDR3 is TGTGCCTGGAGTGTGGGCAGAGCAAATTCACCCCTCCACTTT. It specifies CAWSVGRANSPLHF.

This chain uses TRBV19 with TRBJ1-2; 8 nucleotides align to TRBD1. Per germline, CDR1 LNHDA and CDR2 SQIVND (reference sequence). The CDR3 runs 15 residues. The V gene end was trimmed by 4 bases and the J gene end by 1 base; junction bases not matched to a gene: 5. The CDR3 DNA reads TGTGCCAGTAGTACCATACAGGGGGATAACTATGGCTACACCTTC. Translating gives CASSTIQGDNYGYTF.